The next 10 T cell receptor beta chains were all read from a single sample in a study of cytomegalovirus exposure and HLA in healthy donors. PCR used 60 Vbeta primers and 13 Jbeta primers. Some clones are missing from TCRdb's copy, which holds only in-frame ones; the method was immunoSEQ multiplex PCR. The table includes 120,000 or so clones, about three quarters detected once. Sample: PBMCs. All receptors come from a woman aged 55-75 years in good health and CMV-seropositive.

The chain carries TRBV11-1 and TRBJ1-1, with D perhaps matching TRBD1 (5 bases). CDR1 and CDR2 from the germline V gene are SGHAT and FQDESV (reference sequence). V was clipped by 3 bases and J by 4 bases, with 18 bases between them. CDR3 length equals 16 residues. The CDR3 loop is CASSFYPWGRATEAFF. The CDR3 nucleotides are TGTGCCAGCAGCTTCTATCCATGGGGCAGGGCCACTGAAGCTTTCTTT.

The gene calls are TRBV25-1 and TRBJ2-3; TRBD1 matches 7 bases. The CDR3 covers 16 residues. Per germline, CDR1 MGHDK and CDR2 SYGVNS. The ends lost 4 bases at V and 2 bases at J; junction bases unmatched: 9. CDR3 loop: CASSAITGVDTDTQYF. CDR3 bases: TGTGCCAGCAGTGCCATAACAGGGGTTGACACAGATACGCAGTATTTT.

The V call is TRBV5-4, the J call TRBJ2-5; 10 nucleotides agree with TRBD2. J gave up 2 bases and V 7 bases, and 5 bases lay outside the gene matches. The CDR3 loop spans 14 amino acids. Germline V gene lookup returns CDR1 SGHNT and CDR2 YYREEE (reference sequence). This CDR3 reads CASRQREGQETQYF. CDR3 DNA: TGTGCCAGCCGCCAGCGGGAGGGACAAGAGACCCAGTACTTC.

This clone was observed a single time. The rearrangement links TRBV28 to TRBJ1-2, with 8 bases matching TRBD1. The CDR3 length is 15 residues. With 5 bases clipped from V and 3 bases from J, the junction kept 8 bases outside the gene matches. The germline CDR1 and CDR2 sequences are MDHEN and SYDVKM. The CDR3 DNA reads TGTGCCAGCAGTCCCGGACAGGGACTTCACTATGGCTACACCTTC. This encodes CASSPGQGLHYGYTF.

This chain links TRBV5-1 with TRBJ1-1; D not certain. The V end lost 4 bases, the J end lost 3 bases, and 13 bases lay between the germline ends. The germline V gene has CDR1 SGHRS and CDR2 YFSETQ. This CDR3 spans 14 amino acids. Here the CDR3 reads CASSASIGDTEAFF. DNA of the CDR3: TGCGCCAGCAGCGCGTCAATAGGAGACACTGAAGCTTTCTTT. The whole variable domain, remainder taken from reference TRBV5-1 and TRBJ1-1, is KAGVTQTPRYLIKTRGQQVTLSCSPISGHRSVSWYQQTPGQGLQFLFEYFSETQRNKGNFPGRFSGRQFSNSRSEMNVSTLELGDSALYLCASSASIGDTEAFFGQGTRLTVV.

The V and J genes are TRBV28 and TRBJ2-1; D unclear. Trimming cost V 2 bases and J 0 bases, with 20 bases left between them. The CDR3 consists of 19 residues. Germline V gene lookup returns CDR1 MDHEN and CDR2 SYDVKM. In DNA, the CDR3 is TGTGCCAGCAGTTTAATCCTTTGGGCCAACTCGAGCTCCTACAATGAGCAGTTCTTC. This gives the protein CASSLILWANSSSYNEQFF.

The rearrangement uses TRBV27 and TRBJ2-3, with TRBD2 matching 8 bases. Trimming removed 2 bases from V and 4 bases from J; junction bases left unmatched: 14. There are 18 residues in the CDR3. Germline V gene lookup returns CDR1 MNHEY and CDR2 SMNVEV (reference sequence). The CDR3 sequence is CASSLGRFSYGRADTQYF. For the CDR3, the DNA is TGTGCCAGCAGTTTAGGACGGTTTTCTTACGGGAGGGCAGATACGCAGTATTTT.

The gene calls are TRBV11-2 and TRBJ2-3, with 11 bases fitting TRBD2. The CDR3 loop spans 15 amino acids. V shed 5 bases and J 5 bases; nucleotides not matched to a gene: 6. The germline V gene has CDR1 SGHAT and CDR2 FQNNGV. Here the CDR3 reads CASSPQGTSGDTQYF. Written as DNA, the CDR3 is TGTGCCAGCAGCCCGCAGGGGACTAGCGGAGATACGCAGTATTTT.

The rearrangement links TRBV15 to TRBJ1-5, with D unresolved. Germline assignment: CDR1 LNHNV and CDR2 YYDKDF (reference sequence). The CDR3 runs 14 residues. The V end lost 4 bases, the J end lost 4 bases, and 11 bases lay between the germline ends. The CDR3 is CATSTGSQNQPQHF. CDR3 DNA: TGTGCCACCAGCACCGGGAGTCAAAATCAGCCCCAGCATTTT.

The J gene is TRBJ2-1, the V gene TRBV11-3; weak D call: TRBD2 (5 bases). V lost 1 base to trimming and J lost 10 bases, with 11 bases between them. This CDR3 has 13 amino acids. The germline gives CDR1 SGHNT, CDR2 YENEEA. In DNA form, the CDR3 reads TGTGCCAGCAGCTTAGGGACCACGGGGGAGCAGTTCTTC. It specifies CASSLGTTGEQFF.